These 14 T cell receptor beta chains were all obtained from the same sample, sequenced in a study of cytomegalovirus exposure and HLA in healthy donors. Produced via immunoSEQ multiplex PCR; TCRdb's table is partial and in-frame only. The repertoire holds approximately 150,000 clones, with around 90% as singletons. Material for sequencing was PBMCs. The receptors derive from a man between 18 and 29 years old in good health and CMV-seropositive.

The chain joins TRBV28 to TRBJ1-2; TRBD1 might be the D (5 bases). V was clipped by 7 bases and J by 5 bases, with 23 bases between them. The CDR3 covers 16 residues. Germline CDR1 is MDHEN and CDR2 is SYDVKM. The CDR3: CASNPRKGKTNYGYTF. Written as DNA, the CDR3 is TGTGCCAGCAACCCTAGGAAGGGGAAGACAAATTATGGCTACACCTTC.

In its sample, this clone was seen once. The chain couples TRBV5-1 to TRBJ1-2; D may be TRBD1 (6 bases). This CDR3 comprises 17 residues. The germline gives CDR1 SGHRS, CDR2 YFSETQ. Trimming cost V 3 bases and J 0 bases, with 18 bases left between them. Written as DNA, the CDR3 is TGCGCCAGCAGCTGGAGAAGTGGGGGCGCAGCTAACTATGGCTACACCTTC. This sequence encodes CASSWRSGGAANYGYTF.

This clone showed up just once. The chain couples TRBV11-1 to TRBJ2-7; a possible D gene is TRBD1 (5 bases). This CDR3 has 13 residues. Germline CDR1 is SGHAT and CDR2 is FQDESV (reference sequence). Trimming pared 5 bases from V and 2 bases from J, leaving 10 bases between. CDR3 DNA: TGTGCCAGCAGCCCACAGGCTCCCTACGAGCAGTACTTC. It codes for CASSPQAPYEQYF. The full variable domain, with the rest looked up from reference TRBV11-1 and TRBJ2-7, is EAEVAQSPRYKITEKSQAVAFWCDPISGHATLYWYRQILGQGPELLVQFQDESVVDDSQLPKDRFSAERLKGVDSTLKIQPAELGDSAMYLCASSPQAPYEQYFGPGTRLTVT.

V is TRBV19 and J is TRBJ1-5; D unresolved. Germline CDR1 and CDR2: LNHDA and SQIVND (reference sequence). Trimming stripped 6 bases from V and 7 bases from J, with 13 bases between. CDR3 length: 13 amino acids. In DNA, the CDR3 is TGTGCCAGTAGCCCCAGGTACGGACAGCCCCAGCATTTT. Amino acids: CASSPRYGQPQHF.

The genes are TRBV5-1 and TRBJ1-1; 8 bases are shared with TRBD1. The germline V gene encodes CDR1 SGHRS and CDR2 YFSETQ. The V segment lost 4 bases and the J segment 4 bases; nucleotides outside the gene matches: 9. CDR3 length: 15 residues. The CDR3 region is CASSPDRARGTEAFF. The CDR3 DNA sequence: TGCGCCAGCAGCCCGGACAGGGCTAGGGGCACTGAAGCTTTCTTT.

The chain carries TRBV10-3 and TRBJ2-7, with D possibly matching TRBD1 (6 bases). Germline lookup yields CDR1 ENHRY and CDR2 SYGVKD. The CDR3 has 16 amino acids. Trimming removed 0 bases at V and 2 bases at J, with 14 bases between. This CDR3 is CAISESGTLRAYEQYF. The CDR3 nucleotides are TGTGCCATCAGTGAGTCTGGGACACTTCGAGCCTACGAGCAGTACTTC.

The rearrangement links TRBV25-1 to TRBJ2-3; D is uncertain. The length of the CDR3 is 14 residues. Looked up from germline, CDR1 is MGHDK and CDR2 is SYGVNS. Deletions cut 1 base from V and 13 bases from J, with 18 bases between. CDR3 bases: TGTGCCAGCAGTGAATTCTCAGGTCACAACTTAGAGTATTTT. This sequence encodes CASSEFSGHNLEYF.

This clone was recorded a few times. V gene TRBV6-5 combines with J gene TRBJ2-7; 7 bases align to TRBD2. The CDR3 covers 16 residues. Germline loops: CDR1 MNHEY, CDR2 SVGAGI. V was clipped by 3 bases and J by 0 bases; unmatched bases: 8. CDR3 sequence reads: CASSYSLALSSYEQYF. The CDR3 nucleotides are TGTGCCAGCAGTTATTCACTAGCGTTGAGCTCCTACGAGCAGTACTTC.

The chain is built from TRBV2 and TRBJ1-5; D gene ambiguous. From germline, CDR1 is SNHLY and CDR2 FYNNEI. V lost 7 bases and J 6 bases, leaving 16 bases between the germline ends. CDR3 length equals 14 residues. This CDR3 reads CASTSDGEGQPQHF. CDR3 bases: TGTGCCAGCACTTCGGACGGGGAAGGTCAGCCCCAGCATTTT.

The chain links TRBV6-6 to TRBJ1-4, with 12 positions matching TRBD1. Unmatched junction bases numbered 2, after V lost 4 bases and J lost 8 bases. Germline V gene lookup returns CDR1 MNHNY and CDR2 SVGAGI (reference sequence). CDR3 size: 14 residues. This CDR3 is CASSWGQGAEKLFF. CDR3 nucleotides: TGTGCCAGCAGTTGGGGACAGGGGGCCGAAAAACTGTTTTTT.

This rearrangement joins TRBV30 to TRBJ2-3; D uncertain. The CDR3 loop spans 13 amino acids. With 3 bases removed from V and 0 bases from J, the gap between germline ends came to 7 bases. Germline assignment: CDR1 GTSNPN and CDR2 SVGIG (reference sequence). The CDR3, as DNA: TGTGCCTGGAGAACACCTAGCACAGATACGCAGTATTTT. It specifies CAWRTPSTDTQYF.

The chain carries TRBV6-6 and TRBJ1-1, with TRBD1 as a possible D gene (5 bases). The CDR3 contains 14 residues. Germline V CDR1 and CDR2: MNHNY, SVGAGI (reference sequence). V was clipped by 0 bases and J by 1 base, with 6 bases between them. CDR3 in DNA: TGTGCCAGCAGTTACTCGGGGGGGAACACTGAAGCTTTCTTT. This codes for CASSYSGGNTEAFF.

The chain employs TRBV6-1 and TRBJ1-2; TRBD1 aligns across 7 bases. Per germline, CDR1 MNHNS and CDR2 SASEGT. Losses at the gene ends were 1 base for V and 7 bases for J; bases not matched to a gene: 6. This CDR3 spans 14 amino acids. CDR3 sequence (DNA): TGTGCCAGCAGTGAAGGAGGGGGCGGCTTTGGCTACACCTTC. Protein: CASSEGGGGFGYTF.

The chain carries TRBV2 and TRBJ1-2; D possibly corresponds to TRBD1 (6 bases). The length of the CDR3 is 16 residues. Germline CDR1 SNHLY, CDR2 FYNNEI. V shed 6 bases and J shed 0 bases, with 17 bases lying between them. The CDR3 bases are TGTGCCAGCAGCCCCGGACAGACGTTAGCTAACTATGGCTACACCTTC. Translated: CASSPGQTLANYGYTF.